Below, 26 T cell receptor beta chains from the same sample are listed, as sequenced in a study of PD-L1 blockade in urothelial cancer. Generated by immunoSEQ multiplex PCR, the TCRdb table keeps only in-frame clones and is missing some. The table lists roughly 39,000 clones, about 89% of them singletons, with 1.5% to 2.5% in the top ten. The sequences come from PBMCs, collected around atezolizumab (anti-PD-L1) treatment. Receptors were obtained from a man aged 55 to 69 with urothelial cancer.

In nucleotides, the CDR3 is TGTGCCAGCAGCTTAGCTCGGGCGGGGGGGCGCACCGGGGAGCTGTTTTTT. Its protein is CASSLARAGGRTGELFF. This chain joins TRBV7-2 and TRBJ2-2, with TRBD2 matching over 9 bases. Trimming took 0 bases from V and 4 from J; bases not matched to a gene: 6. The CDR3 loop spans 17 amino acids. Germline V gene sequence: CDR1 SGHTA, CDR2 FQGNSA.

The rearrangement joins TRBV7-9 to TRBJ1-5; TRBD1 is a possible D gene (6 bases). The CDR3 is made up of 14 amino acids. V was pared by 5 bases and J by 7 bases, with 15 bases between. Per germline, CDR1 SEHNR and CDR2 FQNEAQ (reference sequence). In nucleotides, the CDR3 is TGTGCCAGCAGCCGCTCCGGGGGGCTACAGCCCCAGCATTTT. It codes for CASSRSGGLQPQHF.

The chain joins TRBV19 to TRBJ1-1; weak D call: TRBD1 (6 bases). The CDR3 extends over 13 amino acids. Germline CDR1 and CDR2: LNHDA and SQIVND (reference sequence). V lost 7 bases and J lost 5, with 14 bases in between. DNA of the CDR3: TGTGCCAGTACAGGGACAATTATAACTGAAGCTTTCTTT. This sequence encodes CASTGTIITEAFF.

This rearrangement joins TRBV6-1 to TRBJ1-2; 9 nucleotides align to TRBD1. CDR1 is MNHNS, CDR2 SASEGT, per germline. This CDR3 contains 16 residues. J lost 3 bases, V lost 4 bases, and 9 bases had no gene match. The CDR3 bases are TGTGCCAGCAGTGGGGACAGGGCCACGCGGGACTATGGCTACACCTTC. It yields the protein CASSGDRATRDYGYTF.

The chain employs TRBV10-3 and TRBJ2-3; maybe TRBD2 (5 bases). Germline V gives CDR1 ENHRY, CDR2 SYGVKD. The CDR3 totals 14 residues. The V gene lost 2 bases and the J gene lost 4 bases, with 10 bases spanning the gap. The CDR3 DNA is TGTGCCATCAGTGAGGAGCCTAGCTCAGATACGCAGTATTTT. Its protein product is CAISEEPSSDTQYF.

Only one count was recorded for this clone. V gene TRBV28 combines with J gene TRBJ2-7; tentative D call: TRBD2 (6 bases). The V end lost 6 bases, the J end lost 3 bases, and 12 bases lay between the germline ends. The CDR3 totals 13 residues. Germline V gene data show CDR1 as MDHEN and CDR2 as SYDVKM. The CDR3 loop is CASSRDSYYEQYF. DNA for the CDR3: TGTGCCAGCAGCCGGGACTCCTACTACGAGCAGTACTTC.

This chain connects TRBV4-3 to TRBJ2-1; D is possibly TRBD2 (6 bases). Trimming removed 3 bases from V and 0 bases from J, with 15 bases in between. CDR1 and CDR2 from the germline V gene are LGHNA and YSLEER. The CDR3 sequence is 17 residues long. The CDR3 spells CASSQEASAYSYNEQFF. CDR3 nucleotide sequence: TGCGCCAGCAGCCAGGAGGCTAGCGCATACTCCTACAATGAGCAGTTCTTC.

This chain's CDR3 is CASSTTSGRYGDTQYF. CDR3 nucleotides: TGTGCCAGCAGCACGACTAGCGGGAGGTATGGGGATACGCAGTATTTT. The chain joins TRBV9 to TRBJ2-3; 13 bases are shared with TRBD2. The ends lost 4 bases at V and 6 bases at J; junction bases unmatched: 8. CDR3 length: 16 residues. Germline CDR1 SGDLS, CDR2 YYNGEE.

The rearrangement uses TRBV7-9 and TRBJ2-2; D gene unclear. In germline, CDR1 is SEHNR, CDR2 FQNEAQ (reference sequence). CDR3 length: 14 amino acids. Trimming stripped 1 base from V and 6 bases from J, with 9 bases between. CDR3 sequence reads: CASSLDMSAGELFF. The CDR3 bases are TGTGCCAGCAGCTTAGATATGTCTGCCGGGGAGCTGTTTTTT. The entire variable domain, with the rest obtained from reference TRBV7-9 and TRBJ2-2, is as follows: DTGVSQNPRHKITKRGQNVTFRCDPISEHNRLYWYRQTLGQGPEFLTYFQNEAQLEKSRLLSDRFSAERPKGSFSTLEIQRTEQGDSAMYLCASSLDMSAGELFFGEGSRLTVL.

The V gene is TRBV2, the J gene TRBJ2-7; D gene ambiguous. V lost 3 bases, J lost 6 bases, and 9 bases lay in between. The CDR3 loop spans 12 amino acids. Per germline, CDR1 SNHLY and CDR2 FYNNEI. The CDR3 is CASSDSEFEQYF. Written as DNA, the CDR3 is TGTGCCAGCAGTGATTCAGAATTCGAGCAGTACTTC. The complete variable domain, with remaining parts taken from reference TRBV2 and TRBJ2-7, reads EPEVTQTPSHQVTQMGQEVILRCVPISNHLYFYWYRQILGQKVEFLVSFYNNEISEKSEIFDDQFSVERPDGSNFTLKIRSTKLEDSAMYFCASSDSEFEQYFGPGTRLTVT.

This rearrangement joins TRBV7-9 to TRBJ2-3; perhaps TRBD2 as D (6 bases). The CDR3 runs to 15 residues. Trimming took 4 bases from V and 8 from J, leaving 19 bases between them. The germline CDR1 and CDR2 sequences are SEHNR and FQNEAQ (reference sequence). The CDR3 protein is CASSSGTVRSGTQYF. CDR3 coding DNA: TGTGCCAGCAGCTCAGGGACTGTGCGATCCGGTACGCAGTATTTT.

This clone occurred once. The J gene is TRBJ1-4, the V gene TRBV18; the match to TRBD1 covers 7 bases. The CDR3 is 13 residues long. The junction had 1 base not matched to a gene; V was cut back by 4 bases and J by 5 bases. Germline-derived CDR1 and CDR2 are KGHSH and LQKENI. The CDR3 region has the DNA TGTGCCAGCTCACGGGGACAGAATGAAAAACTGTTTTTT. Translated, it gives CASSRGQNEKLFF.

The chain couples TRBV25-1 to TRBJ2-2; D might be TRBD1 (5 bases). The CDR3 contains 15 residues. Trimming pared 6 bases from V and 7 bases from J, leaving 18 bases between. CDR1 and CDR2 (germline): MGHDK, SYGVNS. CDR3 sequence: CASRETMGLSGELFF. The CDR3 DNA sequence: TGTGCCAGCAGAGAGACCATGGGGCTTAGCGGGGAGCTGTTTTTT. The variable domain in full, completed from reference TRBV25-1 and TRBJ2-2, reads EADIYQTPRYLVIGTGKKITLECSQTMGHDKMYWYQQDPGMELHLIHYSYGVNSTEKGDLSSESTVSRIRTEHFPLTLESARPSHTSQYLCASRETMGLSGELFFGEGSRLTVL.

The chain carries TRBV19 and TRBJ2-7, with D possibly being TRBD1 (6 bases). Germline CDR1 and CDR2: LNHDA and SQIVND (reference sequence). This CDR3 region has 14 residues. V gave up 4 bases and J gave up 0 bases, with 10 bases separating them. The CDR3 is CASSTIQGSYEQYF. CDR3 bases: TGTGCCAGTAGTACCATACAGGGCTCCTACGAGCAGTACTTC. The full variable domain, in which reference TRBV19 and TRBJ2-7 provide the parts outside the CDR3, is DGGITQSPKYLFRKEGQNVTLSCEQNLNHDAMYWYRQDPGQGLRLIYYSQIVNDFQKGDIAEGYSVSREKKESFPLTVTSAQKNPTAFYLCASSTIQGSYEQYFGPGTRLTVT.

The chain combines TRBV5-1 with TRBJ2-7, with a weak D call TRBD1 (5 bases). CDR1 and CDR2 (germline): SGHRS, YFSETQ. Trimming removed 1 base from V and 4 bases from J, with 15 bases in between. This CDR3 is 15 amino acids long. The CDR3 sequence: CASSLNTGQGYEQYF. CDR3 bases: TGCGCCAGCAGCTTGAACACGGGTCAGGGATACGAGCAGTACTTC.

This sequence joins TRBV29-1 and TRBJ1-2; D is possibly TRBD1 (5 bases). The CDR3 has 14 amino acids. CDR1 and CDR2 from the germline V gene are SQVTM and ANQGSEA. V was trimmed by 3 bases and J by 7 bases, leaving 18 bases between them. DNA for the CDR3: TGCAGCGTTGAGGGTACAGGAACTTACCTTGGCTACACCTTC. The encoded protein is CSVEGTGTYLGYTF.

The V gene is TRBV7-8, the J gene TRBJ2-2; possibly TRBD2 for D (5 bases). This CDR3 contains 15 residues. Deletions cut 1 base from V and 7 bases from J, with 13 bases between. CDR1 is SGHVS, CDR2 FQNEAQ, per germline. The CDR3 nucleotides read TGTGCCAGCAGCTTAGTTGGGGTTGAGGGCGGGGAGCTGTTTTTT. The encoded protein is CASSLVGVEGGELFF.

The chain couples TRBV6-6 to TRBJ2-7; 10 positions match TRBD2. Germline V gene data show CDR1 as MNHNY and CDR2 as SVGAGI (reference sequence). V lost 2 bases and J lost 5; bases outside the gene matches: 6. The CDR3 is made up of 15 amino acids. The CDR3 sequence: CASSYQREGPHEQYF. The CDR3 DNA reads as TGTGCCAGCAGTTACCAGCGGGAGGGCCCCCACGAGCAGTACTTC.

This chain uses TRBV10-3 with TRBJ1-5; 7 bases agree with TRBD1. The CDR3 totals 15 residues. Germline assignment: CDR1 ENHRY and CDR2 SYGVKD. Trimming cost V 3 bases and J 7 bases; bases outside gene matches: 9. This CDR3 is CAISEGRGGGQPQHF. CDR3 sequence (DNA): TGTGCCATCAGTGAAGGGAGAGGGGGCGGACAGCCCCAGCATTTT.

The gene calls are TRBV28 and TRBJ1-5; D uncertain. CDR1 is MDHEN and CDR2 is SYDVKM in the germline V gene. The CDR3 is made up of 15 amino acids. V was cut by 1 base and J by 5 bases, with 12 bases left in between. CDR3 amino acids: CASSLSGGLHQPQHF. The CDR3, as DNA: TGTGCCAGCAGTTTATCGGGAGGGCTCCATCAGCCCCAGCATTTT.

This chain connects TRBV18 to TRBJ2-3, with D perhaps TRBD2 (5 bases). CDR1 and CDR2 (germline): KGHSH, LQKENI. V was clipped by 3 bases and J by 6 bases, with 10 bases between them. The CDR3 has 13 amino acids. The DNA of the CDR3 is TGTGCCAGCTCACCTTCCGGGAAGGATACGCAGTATTTT. It specifies CASSPSGKDTQYF. The full variable domain, in which reference TRBV18 and TRBJ2-3 provide the parts outside the CDR3, is NAGVMQNPRHLVRRRGQEARLRCSPMKGHSHVYWYRQLPEEGLKFMVYLQKENIIDESGMPKERFSAEFPKEGPSILRIQQVVRGDSAAYFCASSPSGKDTQYFGPGTRLTVL.

V is TRBV11-3 and J is TRBJ2-7; D unclear. From germline, CDR1 is SGHNT and CDR2 YENEEA. The CDR3 runs 15 residues. Between the trimmed V and J ends, which lost 2 bases and 1 base, there was a span of 12 bases. The CDR3 here is CASSLTPPTSYEQYF. DNA for the CDR3: TGTGCCAGCAGCTTAACCCCTCCGACATCCTACGAGCAGTACTTC.

This chain joins TRBV9 and TRBJ2-5, with a possible D match to TRBD2 (6 bases). The V gene lost 3 bases and the J gene lost 4 bases, with 13 bases spanning the gap. The CDR3 length is 14 residues. CDR1 and CDR2 (germline): SGDLS, YYNGEE. CDR3 residues: CASSDGGGIETQYF. Written as DNA, the CDR3 is TGTGCCAGCAGCGACGGGGGAGGAATAGAGACCCAGTACTTC. The entire variable domain, with the rest obtained from reference TRBV9 and TRBJ2-5, is as follows: DSGVTQTPKHLITATGQRVTLRCSPRSGDLSVYWYQQSLDQGLQFLIQYYNGEERAKGNILERFSAQQFPDLHSELNLSSLELGDSALYFCASSDGGGIETQYFGPGTRLLVL.

The chain joins TRBV7-9 to TRBJ1-2, with D perhaps TRBD1 (6 bases). Trimming shortened V by 4 bases and J by 3 bases, and 21 bases separated the two germline ends. Germline V gives CDR1 SEHNR, CDR2 FQNEAQ (reference sequence). The CDR3 length is 17 residues. The CDR3 DNA reads as TGTGCCAGCAGCTGGTCCGCGACAGGATCTTCTGACTATGGCTACACCTTC. Protein sequence: CASSWSATGSSDYGYTF.

The V call is TRBV29-1, the J call TRBJ2-5, with D uncertain. The ends were cut back, 5 bases at V and 1 base at J, with 8 bases in the middle. Looked up from germline, CDR1 is SQVTM and CDR2 is ANQGSEA. This CDR3 contains 12 residues. CDR3 nucleotide sequence: TGCAGCGTTCGACATGTCCAAGAGACCCAGTACTTC. Translated, it gives CSVRHVQETQYF.

The rearrangement links TRBV6-1 to TRBJ2-7; the match to TRBD2 covers 7 bases. Trimming took 4 bases from V and 0 from J; bases not matched to a gene: 3. Germline V lookup: CDR1 MNHNS, CDR2 SASEGT. The CDR3 has 14 amino acids. CDR3 in DNA: TGTGCCAGCAGTGGGGGGGACTACTCCTACGAGCAGTACTTC. This sequence encodes CASSGGDYSYEQYF.